This is a list of T cell receptor beta chains from one sample in a study of blood T cell repertoires in COVID-19. The method was immunoSEQ multiplex PCR; TCRdb's version includes in-frame clones alone and lacks a portion of them. This sample carries 160,000 or so clones, roughly 82% of them seen once, and the ten largest clones take about 15%. The sample taken for sequencing was PBMCs or T cells enriched from blood (not recorded which). These receptors were obtained from a man aged 50 to 59 who had recovered from COVID-19. CDR3s include the opening cysteine and the closing phenylalanine or tryptophan. Each record gives: D gene, clone size, J gene, V gene, CDR3 protein, CDR3 DNA. D genes are given only for firm matches. Clone size, where shown, is once, few, many, or a class for clones that have expanded.

D: TRBD2
size: few
J: TRBJ2-1
V: TRBV2
CDR3: CASSDSSGGVQFF
DNA: TGTGCCAGCAGTGATTCCAGCGGGGGGGTGCAGTTCTTC

D: NA
size: NA
J: TRBJ1-1
V: TRBV18
CDR3: CASSPTVLDTEAFF
DNA: TGTGCCAGCTCACCCACAGTACTCGACACTGAAGCTTTCTTT

D: TRBD2
size: NA
J: TRBJ2-4
V: TRBV13
CDR3: CASSFGTGGDIQYF
DNA: TGTGCCAGCAGCTTTGGGACGGGGGGGGACATTCAGTACTTC

D: NA
size: NA
J: TRBJ1-1
V: TRBV7-8
CDR3: CASSFSQVGLNTEAFF
DNA: TGTGCCAGCAGCTTCAGCCAGGTTGGATTGAACACTGAAGCTTTCTTT

D: NA
size: NA
J: TRBJ1-1
V: TRBV5-1
CDR3: CASSLGSRLTNTEAFF
DNA: TGCGCCAGCAGCTTGGGTTCCCGACTCACCAACACTGAAGCTTTCTTT

D: NA
size: NA
J: TRBJ1-1
V: TRBV11-3
CDR3: CASSFFRNTEAFF
DNA: TGTGCCAGCAGCTTTTTCAGAAACACTGAAGCTTTCTTT

D: TRBD1
size: NA
J: TRBJ1-2
V: TRBV2
CDR3: CASRGIEGAHYGYTF
DNA: TGTGCCAGCAGGGGCATCGAGGGGGCTCACTATGGCTACACCTTC

D: NA
size: few
J: TRBJ1-5
V: TRBV27
CDR3: CASRQGNQPQHF
DNA: TGTGCCAGCAGACAGGGCAATCAGCCCCAGCATTTT

D: NA
size: NA
J: TRBJ1-5
V: TRBV13
CDR3: CASSRGQLNSNQPQHF
DNA: TGTGCCAGCAGCCGCGGACAGCTTAATAGCAATCAGCCCCAGCATTTT

D: TRBD1
size: NA
J: TRBJ2-7
V: TRBV30
CDR3: CATTRDRGKGGDSYEQYF
DNA: TGTGCCACAACCAGGGACAGGGGGAAAGGAGGGGACTCCTACGAGCAGTACTTC

D: TRBD2
size: once
J: TRBJ2-1
V: TRBV28
CDR3: CASSLLAGREFF
DNA: TGTGCCAGCAGTTTATTGGCAGGGAGGGAGTTCTTC

D: TRBD1
size: NA
J: TRBJ1-5
V: TRBV6-5
CDR3: CASITGAFINQPQHF
DNA: TGTGCCAGCATTACAGGGGCCTTTATCAATCAGCCCCAGCATTTT

D: NA
size: NA
J: TRBJ2-2
V: TRBV7-2
CDR3: CASSLIPGPNTGELFF
DNA: TGTGCCAGCAGCTTAATTCCAGGTCCGAACACCGGGGAGCTGTTTTTT

D: TRBD1
size: NA
J: TRBJ1-2
V: TRBV5-5
CDR3: CASSLEAGGNYGYTF
DNA: TGTGCCAGCAGCTTGGAAGCAGGGGGCAATTATGGCTACACCTTC

D: TRBD1
size: NA
J: TRBJ2-2
V: TRBV6-4
CDR3: CASSGRQGTGELFF
DNA: TGTGCCAGCAGTGGGCGACAGGGGACCGGGGAGCTGTTTTTT

D: TRBD1
size: NA
J: TRBJ1-5
V: TRBV20-1
CDR3: CSASPGTGGRSNQPQHF
DNA: TGCAGTGCTAGTCCCGGGACAGGGGGCAGGAGCAATCAGCCCCAGCATTTT

D: NA
size: NA
J: TRBJ1-6
V: TRBV5-1
CDR3: CASSGSAAQGDSPLHF
DNA: TGCGCCAGCAGCGGGTCAGCAGCCCAAGGAGACTCACCCCTCCACTTT

D: TRBD1
size: NA
J: TRBJ1-2
V: TRBV5-4
CDR3: CASSLFQGGDYGYTF
DNA: TGTGCCAGCAGCTTGTTCCAGGGGGGCGACTATGGCTACACCTTC

D: TRBD1
size: once
J: TRBJ1-4
V: TRBV7-9
CDR3: CASSLETGSNEKLFF
DNA: TGTGCCAGCAGCTTAGAGACAGGGAGTAATGAAAAACTGTTTTTT

D: TRBD1
size: NA
J: TRBJ2-7
V: TRBV9
CDR3: CASSGGTGLYEQYF
DNA: TGTGCCAGCAGCGGCGGGACAGGGCTCTACGAGCAGTACTTC

D: NA
size: NA
J: TRBJ1-1
V: TRBV11-2
CDR3: CASSFQTGLAFF
DNA: TGTGCCAGCAGCTTTCAAACAGGGTTGGCTTTCTTT

D: NA
size: NA
J: TRBJ1-2
V: TRBV5-4
CDR3: CASSLARGGKGYTF
DNA: TGTGCCAGCAGCTTGGCCAGGGGAGGGAAAGGCTACACCTTC

D: TRBD1
size: NA
J: TRBJ2-7
V: TRBV28
CDR3: CASSGWDSYSYEQYF
DNA: TGTGCCAGCAGTGGGTGGGACAGCTACTCCTACGAGCAGTACTTC

D: NA
size: NA
J: TRBJ2-1
V: TRBV5-6
CDR3: CASSLASEQFF
DNA: TGTGCCAGCAGCTTGGCGAGTGAGCAGTTCTTC

D: TRBD2
size: NA
J: TRBJ2-1
V: TRBV6-5
CDR3: CASRYTSGGANEQFF
DNA: TGTGCCAGCAGATATACTAGCGGGGGGGCAAATGAGCAGTTCTTC

D: NA
size: NA
J: TRBJ1-5
V: TRBV15
CDR3: CATSRTPFGNQPQHF
DNA: TGTGCCACCAGCAGAACACCGTTTGGCAATCAGCCCCAGCATTTT

D: TRBD2
size: once
J: TRBJ2-1
V: TRBV24-1
CDR3: CATSDLSGTAGDEQFF
DNA: TGTGCCACCAGTGATTTAAGCGGGACCGCCGGGGATGAGCAGTTCTTC

D: TRBD1
size: NA
J: TRBJ1-3
V: TRBV12-3/TRBV12-4
CDR3: CASQGVGGNTIYF
DNA: TGTGCCAGCCAGGGGGTGGGTGGAAACACCATATATTTT

D: NA
size: NA
J: TRBJ1-3
V: TRBV28
CDR3: CASNRVGNTIYF
DNA: TGTGCCAGTAACAGGGTTGGAAACACCATATATTTT

D: TRBD2
size: few
J: TRBJ2-2
V: TRBV4-1
CDR3: CASSQASGGAFHGELFF
DNA: TGCGCCAGCAGCCAAGCTAGCGGGGGGGCCTTCCACGGGGAGCTGTTTTTT

D: NA
size: once
J: TRBJ1-1
V: TRBV7-5
CDR3: CVRSLEGVGGTEAFF
DNA: TGTGTCAGAAGCTTAGAGGGGGTAGGGGGCACTGAAGCTTTCTTT

D: NA
size: NA
J: TRBJ2-3
V: TRBV24-1
CDR3: CATSGRGATDTQYF
DNA: TGTGCCACCAGTGGTAGGGGCGCGACAGATACGCAGTATTTT

D: TRBD2
size: NA
J: TRBJ2-1
V: TRBV6-4
CDR3: CASSRSSGASYNEQFF
DNA: TGTGCCAGCAGTCGTTCTAGCGGGGCGTCCTACAATGAGCAGTTCTTC

D: NA
size: NA
J: TRBJ1-2
V: TRBV2
CDR3: CASSETGYGYTF
DNA: TGTGCCAGCAGTGAAACGGGCTATGGCTACACCTTC

D: TRBD1
size: NA
J: TRBJ1-5
V: TRBV7-2
CDR3: CASSFDRVRNQPQHF
DNA: TGTGCCAGCAGCTTTGACAGGGTCAGAAATCAGCCCCAGCATTTT

D: TRBD1
size: NA
J: TRBJ2-1
V: TRBV24-1
CDR3: CATKSGDSYNEQFF
DNA: TGTGCCACCAAGTCCGGGGACAGTTACAATGAGCAGTTCTTC

D: NA
size: NA
J: TRBJ2-2
V: TRBV28
CDR3: CASSFQNTGELFF
DNA: TGTGCCAGCAGTTTCCAAAACACCGGGGAGCTGTTTTTT

D: NA
size: few
J: TRBJ2-6
V: TRBV27
CDR3: CASSQGLGQSGANVLTF
DNA: TGTGCCAGCAGTCAGGGGTTAGGGCAGTCTGGGGCCAACGTCCTGACTTTC

D: TRBD1
size: NA
J: TRBJ1-1
V: TRBV2
CDR3: CASSGDRVEDEAFF
DNA: TGTGCCAGCAGTGGGGACAGGGTAGAGGATGAAGCTTTCTTT

D: NA
size: NA
J: TRBJ2-3
V: TRBV6-5
CDR3: CASSYAGHTDTQYF
DNA: TGTGCCAGCAGTTACGCCGGTCACACAGATACGCAGTATTTT

D: TRBD1
size: NA
J: TRBJ2-1
V: TRBV24-1
CDR3: CATSDGTGGAYNEQFF
DNA: TGTGCCACCAGCGACGGGACAGGGGGCGCCTACAATGAGCAGTTCTTC

D: TRBD1
size: NA
J: TRBJ1-6
V: TRBV2
CDR3: CASTLTGFYNSPLHF
DNA: TGTGCCAGCACCCTGACAGGGTTCTATAATTCACCCCTCCACTTT

D: TRBD1
size: NA
J: TRBJ1-5
V: TRBV19
CDR3: CASSSNRGQQPQHF
DNA: TGTGCCAGTAGTTCTAACAGGGGCCAACAGCCCCAGCATTTT

D: TRBD1
size: NA
J: TRBJ1-2
V: TRBV2
CDR3: CASRPRTGGNYGYTF
DNA: TGTGCCAGCAGGCCCAGGACAGGGGGCAACTATGGCTACACCTTC